Listed here are 32 T cell receptor beta chains from one sample, sequenced in a study of T cells expressing NK-cell markers. One entry per CDR3 protein, without DNA, is what TCRdb gives after re-calling the 5' RACE reads. With about 460,000 distinct CDR3 sequences in the sample, the ten largest clones hold over 1.3%. Sequences were obtained from blood T cells: a sorted CD56 or NKG2C T cell subset, CD4+ or CD8+ T cells, or bulk PBMC T cells (not recorded which). The receptors originated from a woman in her forties or fifties in good health.

The chain recombines TRBV4-1 with TRBJ1-1; there is no DNA to check the TCRdb D call of TRBD1. Germline lookup yields CDR1 MGHRA and CDR2 YSYEKL. This CDR3 spans 13 amino acids. The CDR3 sequence: CASSRGATTEAFF.

V is TRBV10-3 and J is TRBJ2-1; TCRdb returns TRBD2, unconfirmable since there is no DNA. The CDR3 contains 15 residues. Germline loops: CDR1 ENHRY, CDR2 SYGVKD. CDR3 amino acids: CATNGQAGGYNEQFF.

This sequence joins TRBV5-4 and TRBJ2-5; TCRdb proposes TRBD2, but this gene call is untestable without DNA. This CDR3 contains 14 residues. Looked up from germline, CDR1 is SGHNT and CDR2 is YYREEE (reference sequence). CDR3 protein: CASSLEGPRETQYF.

The chain joins TRBV7-8 to TRBJ1-1; TCRdb calls TRBD1, which cannot be checked without DNA. CDR1 and CDR2 (germline): SGHVS, FQNEAQ. The CDR3 runs 14 residues. CDR3 amino acids: CASSSQTGHTEAFF.

This CDR3 is CASSLLYGTGGRNEQFF. The chain recombines TRBV5-5 with TRBJ2-1; the D call of TRBD1 rests on TCRdb alone, since no DNA is present to check it. CDR3 length equals 17 residues. Germline values: CDR1 SGHKS, CDR2 YYEKEE (reference sequence).

The rearrangement uses TRBV5-1 and TRBJ2-1; lacking DNA, the TRBD2 call made by TCRdb goes unchecked. The germline CDR1 and CDR2 sequences are SGHRS and YFSETQ. The CDR3 is 17 amino acids. The chain's CDR3 is CASSLIIRGGPDNEQFF.

The chain uses TRBV19 and TRBJ2-5; TCRdb's D gene call, TRBD2, goes unchecked for lack of DNA. CDR1 is LNHDA and CDR2 is SQIVND in the germline V gene (reference sequence). This CDR3 spans 13 amino acids. CDR3 protein: CASTQGGSETQYF.

The chain carries TRBV27 and TRBJ1-1; the D gene TCRdb calls, TRBD1, cannot be checked with no DNA. Germline V gene sequence: CDR1 MNHEY, CDR2 SMNVEV (reference sequence). The length of the CDR3 is 13 residues. CDR3 in amino acids: CASSRPPGGVAFF.

V usage is TRBV30 and J usage is TRBJ1-5; TCRdb gives TRBD1 as the D gene, but with no DNA this cannot be confirmed. CDR3 length: 15 residues. Germline values: CDR1 GTSNPN, CDR2 SVGIG (reference sequence). CDR3 sequence: CAWSVGGSKNQPQHF.

V usage is TRBV7-2 and J usage is TRBJ2-3; TCRdb's D call, TRBD2, is unchecked because there is no DNA. This CDR3 contains 17 residues. Germline assignment: CDR1 SGHTA and CDR2 FQGNSA. CDR3 loop: CASSPLGGLAGPDTQYF.

The chain combines TRBV11-2 with TRBJ2-3. This CDR3 is built from 17 residues. Looked up from germline, CDR1 is SGHAT and CDR2 is FQNNGV. The CDR3: CASSLDPLAGRTDTQYF.

CDR3: CASSEASGSGTQYF. The chain joins TRBV6-1 to TRBJ2-5; TCRdb outputs TRBD2, but without DNA this stays unchecked. The CDR3 is made up of 14 amino acids. Germline CDR1 and CDR2: MNHNS and SASEGT.

The chain is built from TRBV7-7 and TRBJ2-5. The length of the CDR3 is 18 residues. The germline V gene encodes CDR1 SSHAT and CDR2 FNYEAQ (reference sequence). The CDR3 loop is CASSLVPAGRALVETQYF.

This chain uses TRBV9 with TRBJ2-5; lacking DNA, the TRBD2 call made by TCRdb goes unchecked. CDR1 and CDR2 from the germline V gene are SGDLS and YYNGEE. There are 15 residues in the CDR3. This CDR3 is CASTVRGEHWETQYF.

The chain links TRBV29-1 to TRBJ2-2; TCRdb returns TRBD1, unconfirmable since there is no DNA. Germline V lookup: CDR1 SQVTM, CDR2 ANQGSEA. This CDR3 has 14 residues. The CDR3 sequence is CSVKQGGGTGELFF.

This sequence joins TRBV9 and TRBJ2-5. This CDR3 is built from 13 residues. Germline loops: CDR1 SGDLS, CDR2 YYNGEE. CDR3: CASSPQGLETQYF.

This chain links TRBV6-1 with TRBJ2-1. The CDR3 loop spans 14 amino acids. CDR1 MNHNS and CDR2 SASEGT come from the germline V gene. The CDR3 region is CASSKKSSYNEQFF.

The CDR3 here is CASSLGQGTYNEQFF. This chain connects TRBV5-1 to TRBJ2-1; TCRdb proposes TRBD1, but this gene call is untestable without DNA. The CDR3 has 15 amino acids. Germline values: CDR1 SGHRS, CDR2 YFSETQ.

The genes are TRBV29-1 and TRBJ1-2; TCRdb reports TRBD1, a call that lacks DNA to check it against. The CDR3 is made up of 12 amino acids. CDR1 is SQVTM and CDR2 is ANQGSEA in the germline V gene. The CDR3 loop reads CSVLQGTRGYTF.

The chain recombines TRBV7-8 with TRBJ2-1; checking the TCRdb D call of TRBD2 is not possible without DNA. This CDR3 is 18 amino acids long. CDR1 SGHVS and CDR2 FQNEAQ come from the germline V gene. CDR3 sequence: CASSLEAGRARPYNEQFF. Filled out from reference TRBV7-8 and TRBJ2-1, the complete variable domain reads GAGVSQSPRYKVAKRGQDVALRCDPISGHVSLFWYQQALGQGPEFLTYFQNEAQLDKSGLPSDRFFAERPEGSVSTLKIQRTQQEDSAVYLCASSLEAGRARPYNEQFFGPGTRLTVL.

The chain carries TRBV4-1 and TRBJ2-3; with no DNA, the TCRdb D assignment of TRBD2 cannot be verified. The germline gives CDR1 MGHRA, CDR2 YSYEKL. The CDR3 has 17 residues. This chain's CDR3 is CASSQVVGVRKTDTQYF.

CDR3 residues: CASSLGGGSGELFF. The chain recombines TRBV12-3 or TRBV12-4 with TRBJ2-2; TCRdb designates TRBD2, a call that cannot be tested without DNA. This CDR3 has 14 residues.

The chain uses TRBV4-1 and TRBJ2-7. The CDR3 has 14 amino acids. Germline values: CDR1 MGHRA, CDR2 YSYEKL. CDR3 residues: CASSQVFGHYEQYF.

The CDR3 here is CASSLGTSSDTQYF. The rearrangement links TRBV7-6 to TRBJ2-3; TCRdb calls TRBD2, which cannot be checked without DNA. The CDR3 is made up of 14 amino acids. Germline CDR1 is SGHVS and CDR2 is FNYEAQ. Using reference TRBV7-6 and TRBJ2-3 for the parts outside the CDR3, the full variable domain is GAGVSQSPRYKVTKRGQDVALRCDPISGHVSLYWYRQALGQGPEFLTYFNYEAQQDKSGLPNDRFSAERPEGSISTLTIQRTEQRDSAMYRCASSLGTSSDTQYFGPGTRLTVL.

V and J are TRBV7-9 and TRBJ2-7; the D call of TRBD2 rests on TCRdb alone, since no DNA is present to check it. The CDR3 contains 17 residues. The germline V gene has CDR1 SEHNR and CDR2 FQNEAQ (reference sequence). CDR3 region: CASSLGWRTSGDYEQYF.

The chain has TRBV2 and TRBJ2-1; TCRdb's D call of TRBD2 is untestable without DNA. This CDR3 spans 16 amino acids. From germline, CDR1 is SNHLY and CDR2 FYNNEI. Here the CDR3 reads CASTPEVPGATNEQFF.

This chain uses TRBV5-1 with TRBJ2-2. This CDR3 comprises 15 residues. The V gene's germline CDR1 is SGHRS and CDR2 YFSETQ. The CDR3 protein is CASSLLKTGTGELFF.

The chain uses TRBV4-1 and TRBJ2-3; as DNA is missing, the TRBD1 call by TCRdb cannot be tested. Germline V CDR1 and CDR2: MGHRA, YSYEKL. The CDR3 loop spans 16 amino acids. The CDR3 loop is CASSQDRLVSPDTQYF.

The CDR3 spells CASRPGRGRSSRGDTQYF. The chain employs TRBV5-1 and TRBJ2-3; the TCRdb call, TRBD1, lacks DNA for checking. From germline, CDR1 is SGHRS and CDR2 YFSETQ. The CDR3 length is 18 residues.

V gene TRBV9 combines with J gene TRBJ2-3; TCRdb names TRBD2, which stays unverified in the absence of DNA. The CDR3 has 16 amino acids. Germline V gives CDR1 SGDLS, CDR2 YYNGEE. CDR3 loop: CASSVNSGRGPVTQYF.

The V call is TRBV7-9, the J call TRBJ2-1; TCRdb outputs TRBD1, but without DNA this stays unchecked. Germline CDR1 is SEHNR and CDR2 is FQNEAQ (reference sequence). The CDR3 totals 16 residues. Here the CDR3 reads CASSLLDRGPLGEQFF. The full variable domain, completed using reference TRBV7-9 and TRBJ2-1, is DTGVSQNPRHKITKRGQNVTFRCDPISEHNRLYWYRQTLGQGPEFLTYFQNEAQLEKSRLLSDRFSAERPKGSFSTLEIQRTEQGDSAMYLCASSLLDRGPLGEQFFGPGTRLTVL.

The chain combines TRBV18 with TRBJ1-1; TCRdb's D call, TRBD1, is unchecked because there is no DNA. The CDR3 spans 15 residues. Germline lookup yields CDR1 KGHSH and CDR2 LQKENI. This CDR3 reads CASSLSRGDFTEAFF.